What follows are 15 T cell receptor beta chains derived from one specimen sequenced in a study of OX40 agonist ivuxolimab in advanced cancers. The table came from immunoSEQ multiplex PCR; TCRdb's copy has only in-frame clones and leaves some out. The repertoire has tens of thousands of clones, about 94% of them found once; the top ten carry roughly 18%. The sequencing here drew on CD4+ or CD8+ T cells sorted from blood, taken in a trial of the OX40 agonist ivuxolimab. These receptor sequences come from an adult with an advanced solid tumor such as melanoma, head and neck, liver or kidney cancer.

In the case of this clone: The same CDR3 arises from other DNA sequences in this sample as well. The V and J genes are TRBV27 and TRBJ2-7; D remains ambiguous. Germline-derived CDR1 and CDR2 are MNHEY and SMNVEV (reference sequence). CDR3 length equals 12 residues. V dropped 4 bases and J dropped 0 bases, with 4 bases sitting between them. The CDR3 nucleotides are TGTGCCAGCAGTTCCAGCTCCTACGAGCAGTACTTC. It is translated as CASSSSSYEQYF.

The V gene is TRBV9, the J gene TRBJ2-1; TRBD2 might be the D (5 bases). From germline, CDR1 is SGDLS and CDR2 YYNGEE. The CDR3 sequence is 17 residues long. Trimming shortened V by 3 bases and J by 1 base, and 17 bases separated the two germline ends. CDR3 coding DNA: TGTGCCAGCAGCGCCCCGACGGGGAAGGTATCCTACAATGAGCAGTTCTTC. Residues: CASSAPTGKVSYNEQFF.

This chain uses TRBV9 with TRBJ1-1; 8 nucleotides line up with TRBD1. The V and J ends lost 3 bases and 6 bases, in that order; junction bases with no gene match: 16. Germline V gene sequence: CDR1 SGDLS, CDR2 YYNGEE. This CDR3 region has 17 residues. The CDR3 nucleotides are TGTGCCAGCAGCGCCTATCCGGCACCAAAGACAGGGGCTGAAGCTTTCTTT. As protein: CASSAYPAPKTGAEAFF. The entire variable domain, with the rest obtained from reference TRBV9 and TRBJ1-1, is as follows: DSGVTQTPKHLITATGQRVTLRCSPRSGDLSVYWYQQSLDQGLQFLIQYYNGEERAKGNILERFSAQQFPDLHSELNLSSLELGDSALYFCASSAYPAPKTGAEAFFGQGTRLTVV.

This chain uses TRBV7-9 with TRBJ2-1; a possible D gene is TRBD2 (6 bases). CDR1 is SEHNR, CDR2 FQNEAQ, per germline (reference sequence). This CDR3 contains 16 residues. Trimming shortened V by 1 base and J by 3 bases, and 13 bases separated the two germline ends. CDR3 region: CASSLVTGTGYNEQFF. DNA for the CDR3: TGTGCCAGCAGCTTAGTTACCGGGACTGGCTACAATGAGCAGTTCTTC.

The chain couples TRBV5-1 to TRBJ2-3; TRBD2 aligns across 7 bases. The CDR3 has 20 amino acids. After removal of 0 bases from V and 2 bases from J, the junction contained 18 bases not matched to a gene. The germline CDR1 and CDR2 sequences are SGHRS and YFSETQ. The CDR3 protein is CASSLERGGDQLKSTDTQYF. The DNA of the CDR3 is TGCGCCAGCAGCTTGGAACGCGGGGGAGACCAGTTGAAATCCACAGATACGCAGTATTTT.

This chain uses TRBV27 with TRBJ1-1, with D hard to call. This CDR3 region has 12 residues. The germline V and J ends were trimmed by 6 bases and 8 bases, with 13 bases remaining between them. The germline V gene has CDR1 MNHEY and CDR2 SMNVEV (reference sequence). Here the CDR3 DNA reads TGTGCCAGCAGCGTATCTGGCCACGAAGCTTTCTTT. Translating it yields CASSVSGHEAFF.

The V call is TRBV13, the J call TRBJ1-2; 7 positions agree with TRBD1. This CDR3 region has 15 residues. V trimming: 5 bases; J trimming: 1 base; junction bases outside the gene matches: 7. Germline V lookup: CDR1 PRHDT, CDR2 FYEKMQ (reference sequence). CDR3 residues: CASSTTGIYNYGYTF. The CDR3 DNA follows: TGTGCCAGCAGCACGACAGGGATTTATAACTATGGCTACACCTTC. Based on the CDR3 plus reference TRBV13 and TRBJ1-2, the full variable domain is AAGVIQSPRHLIKEKRETATLKCYPIPRHDTVYWYQQGPGQDPQFLISFYEKMQSDKGSIPDRFSAQQFSDYHSELNMSSLELGDSALYFCASSTTGIYNYGYTFGSGTRLTVV.

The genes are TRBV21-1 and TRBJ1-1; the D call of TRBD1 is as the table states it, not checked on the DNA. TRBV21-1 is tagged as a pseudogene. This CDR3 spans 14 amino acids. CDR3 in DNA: TGTGCCAGCAGCAAAGTTCCAGGGGGCACTGAAGCTTTCTTT. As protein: CASSKVPGGTEAFF.

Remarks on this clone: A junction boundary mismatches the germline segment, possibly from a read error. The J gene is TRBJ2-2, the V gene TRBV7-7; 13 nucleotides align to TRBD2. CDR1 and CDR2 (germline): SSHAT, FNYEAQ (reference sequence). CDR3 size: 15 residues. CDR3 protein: CASSKGLAGAGELFF. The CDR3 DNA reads TGTGCTAGCAGCAAAGGACTAGCGGGAGCCGGGGAGCTGTTTTTT.

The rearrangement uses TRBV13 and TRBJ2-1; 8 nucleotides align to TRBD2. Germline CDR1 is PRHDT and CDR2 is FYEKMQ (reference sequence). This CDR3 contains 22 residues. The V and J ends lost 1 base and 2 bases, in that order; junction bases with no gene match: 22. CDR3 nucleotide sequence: TGTGCCAGCAGCTTAGCTAGGGGCGGCGGGAGGTCCCGGAGGAGGCCCTACAATGAGCAGTTCTTC. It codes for CASSLARGGGRSRRRPYNEQFF.

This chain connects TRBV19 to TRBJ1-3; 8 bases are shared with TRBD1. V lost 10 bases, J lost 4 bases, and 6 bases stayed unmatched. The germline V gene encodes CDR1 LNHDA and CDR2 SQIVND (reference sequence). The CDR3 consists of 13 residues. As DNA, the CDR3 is TGTGCCACCCCGGACAGGGTAGGAAACACCATATATTTT. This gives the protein CATPDRVGNTIYF.

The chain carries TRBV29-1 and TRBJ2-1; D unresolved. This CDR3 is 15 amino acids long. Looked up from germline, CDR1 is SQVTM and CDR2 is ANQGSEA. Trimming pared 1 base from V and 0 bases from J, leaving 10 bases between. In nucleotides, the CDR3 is TGCAGCGTTGAAGTGGCGGAAATCTCCTACAATGAGCAGTTCTTC. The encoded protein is CSVEVAEISYNEQFF.

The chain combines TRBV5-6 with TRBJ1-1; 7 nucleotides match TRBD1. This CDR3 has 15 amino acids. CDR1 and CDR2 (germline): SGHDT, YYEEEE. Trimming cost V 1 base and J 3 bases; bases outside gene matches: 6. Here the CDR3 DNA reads TGTGCCAGCAGCTTGTTGGGCAGGGGGGACACTGAAGCTTTCTTT. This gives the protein CASSLLGRGDTEAFF. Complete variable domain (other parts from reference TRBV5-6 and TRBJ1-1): DAGVTQSPTHLIKTRGQQVTLRCSPKSGHDTVSWYQQALGQGPQFIFQYYEEEERQRGNFPDRFSGHQFPNYSSELNVNALLLGDSALYLCASSLLGRGDTEAFFGQGTRLTVV.

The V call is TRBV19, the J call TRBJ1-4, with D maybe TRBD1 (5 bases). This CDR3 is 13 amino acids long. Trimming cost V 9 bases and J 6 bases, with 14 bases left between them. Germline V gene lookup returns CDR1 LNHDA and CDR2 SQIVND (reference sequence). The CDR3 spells CASGGGYDEKLFF. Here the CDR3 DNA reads TGTGCCAGCGGTGGGGGTTATGATGAAAAACTGTTTTTT.

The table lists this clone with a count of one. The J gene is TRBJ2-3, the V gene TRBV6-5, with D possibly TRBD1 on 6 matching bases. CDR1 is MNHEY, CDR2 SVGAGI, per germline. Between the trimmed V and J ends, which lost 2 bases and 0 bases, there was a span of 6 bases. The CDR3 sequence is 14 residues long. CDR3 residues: CASSYGQSTDTQYF. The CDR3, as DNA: TGTGCCAGCAGTTACGGACAGAGCACAGATACGCAGTATTTT.